The 9 T cell receptor beta chains given below trace back to one sample, sequenced in a study of control samples from healthy donors and cancer patients. Profiled with immunoSEQ multiplex PCR; TCRdb holds only in-frame clones, not every one. This table has 150,000 or so clones, roughly 93% appearing once. The sequencing input was blood. The receptor set was obtained from a man aged 18 to 29 in good health.

V is TRBV13 and J is TRBJ1-4; D might be TRBD1 (5 bases). V was pared by 1 base and J by 6 bases, with 6 bases between. The length of the CDR3 is 13 residues. Germline V gene sequence: CDR1 PRHDT, CDR2 FYEKMQ (reference sequence). CDR3 coding DNA: TGTGCCAGCAGCTTAGAAGGGGATGAAAAACTGTTTTTT. This gives the protein CASSLEGDEKLFF.

The chain carries TRBV9 and TRBJ2-7; 7 nucleotides align to TRBD1. In germline, CDR1 is SGDLS, CDR2 YYNGEE. V shed 4 bases and J 3 bases; nucleotides not matched to a gene: 4. The CDR3 spans 13 residues. In DNA, the CDR3 is TGTGCCAGCAGCCCCGGGACAGTCTACGAGCAGTACTTC. Its protein is CASSPGTVYEQYF.

This chain uses TRBV19 with TRBJ1-2; maybe TRBD1 (5 bases). This CDR3 is built from 15 residues. Germline loops: CDR1 LNHDA, CDR2 SQIVND (reference sequence). V lost 7 bases and J 2 bases, leaving 17 bases between the germline ends. The CDR3 loop reads CASTLSGPGNYGYTF. The CDR3 nucleotides are TGTGCCAGTACCCTATCGGGACCGGGAAACTATGGCTACACCTTC.

V is TRBV9 and J is TRBJ2-3; a weak D match, TRBD2 (7 bases). The germline gives CDR1 SGDLS, CDR2 YYNGEE. The CDR3 runs 17 residues. With 7 bases removed from V and 3 bases from J, the gap between germline ends came to 24 bases. CDR3 protein: CASSWEGGHSETDTQYF. In DNA, the CDR3 is TGTGCCAGCTCATGGGAGGGGGGCCATAGCGAAACAGATACGCAGTATTTT.

The CDR3 here is CATSVRYYEQYF. As DNA, the CDR3 is TGTGCCACCAGCGTTAGATACTACGAGCAGTACTTC. The chain is built from TRBV15 and TRBJ2-7; unclear D gene. The V end was cut by 5 bases, the J end by 3 bases, with 8 bases between. This CDR3 region has 12 residues. Germline V gene data show CDR1 as LNHNV and CDR2 as YYDKDF (reference sequence).

V usage is TRBV2 and J usage is TRBJ2-3; D might be TRBD1 (5 bases). Between the trimmed V and J ends, which lost 6 bases and 2 bases, there was a span of 15 bases. The germline V gene encodes CDR1 SNHLY and CDR2 FYNNEI. This CDR3 spans 15 amino acids. CDR3 in amino acids: CASRGNGHLTDTQYF. The CDR3 region has the DNA TGTGCCAGCAGGGGAAACGGACACCTCACAGATACGCAGTATTTT.

The chain is built from TRBV7-9 and TRBJ2-5; no definite D call. CDR1 is SEHNR and CDR2 is FQNEAQ in the germline V gene (reference sequence). The CDR3 has 12 residues. The V gene lost 4 bases and the J gene lost 7 bases, with 10 bases spanning the gap. CDR3 coding DNA: TGTGCCAGCAGCTCCAGCCCAGGGACCCAGTACTTC. Its protein is CASSSSPGTQYF.

V is TRBV4-2 and J is TRBJ1-1; D gene uncertain. Germline assignment: CDR1 LGHNA and CDR2 YNFKEQ. V lost 1 base and J lost 1, with 7 bases in between. The CDR3 runs to 14 residues. CDR3 sequence (DNA): TGTGCCAGCAGCCAAGCGGGGAGGAACACTGAAGCTTTCTTT. This translates into CASSQAGRNTEAFF.

The rearrangement links TRBV13 to TRBJ2-7, with D perhaps matching TRBD2 (7 bases). The CDR3 has 16 residues. Trimming pared 5 bases from V and 0 bases from J, leaving 17 bases between. CDR1 PRHDT and CDR2 FYEKMQ come from the germline V gene (reference sequence). As DNA, the CDR3 is TGTGCCAGCAGCATATACCTCGGGGGGCCCTCCTACGAGCAGTACTTC. Its translation is CASSIYLGGPSYEQYF.